This is a list of T cell receptor beta chains from one sample in a study of T cell changes during pregnancy in multiple sclerosis. Produced via immunoSEQ multiplex PCR; TCRdb's table is partial and in-frame only. The repertoire holds over 35,000 clones, with 90% to 95% as singletons. The source material was CD4+ T cells from peripheral blood mononuclear cells, sampled in the second trimester of pregnancy. The receptors were gathered from a female donor in good health, enrolled as a control in a pregnancy study. Both conserved end residues are part of each CDR3. The order of the fields is V gene, D gene, clone size, CDR3 length, J gene, CDR3 protein, CDR3 DNA. The D gene is left open where the match is weak. The size field is filled for only some rows; it gives once, few, many or a size class.

v_gene: TRBV18; d_gene: TRBD1; abundance: once; len: 17; j_gene: TRBJ2-7; CDR3aa: CASSPNPGTGGSHEQYF; CDR3nt: TGTGCCAGCTCACCAAACCCCGGGACAGGGGGTTCTCACGAGCAGTACTTC
v_gene: TRBV5-1; d_gene: NA; abundance: NA; len: 15; j_gene: TRBJ2-1; CDR3aa: CASSRITSRGAAGFF; CDR3nt: TGCGCCAGCAGCCGAATCACGTCCCGGGGGGCCGCGGGGTTCTTC
v_gene: TRBV7-9; d_gene: TRBD2; abundance: NA; len: 15; j_gene: TRBJ2-7; CDR3aa: CASSLGGTGGYEQYF; CDR3nt: TGTGCCAGCAGCTTAGGAGGGACGGGAGGCTACGAGCAGTACTTC
v_gene: TRBV6-6; d_gene: NA; abundance: NA; len: 12; j_gene: TRBJ2-7; CDR3aa: CASSRDLYEQYF; CDR3nt: TGTGCCAGCAGTAGAGATCTCTACGAGCAGTACTTC
v_gene: TRBV5-1; d_gene: NA; abundance: NA; len: 13; j_gene: TRBJ2-1; CDR3aa: CASSTTRNNEQFF; CDR3nt: TGCGCCAGCAGCACGACAAGGAACAATGAGCAGTTCTTC
v_gene: TRBV21-1; d_gene: NA; abundance: NA; len: 14; j_gene: TRBJ1-5; CDR3aa: CASTRQGVCQPQHF; CDR3nt: TGTGCCAGCACTCGACAGGGGGTTTGTCAGCCCCAGCATTTT
v_gene: TRBV2; d_gene: TRBD2; abundance: once; len: 16; j_gene: TRBJ2-2; CDR3aa: CASKETSGRAAGELFF; CDR3nt: TGTGCCAGCAAGGAGACTAGCGGGAGGGCGGCCGGGGAGCTGTTTTTT
v_gene: TRBV5-4; d_gene: NA; abundance: NA; len: 15; j_gene: TRBJ1-2; CDR3aa: CASSLTTGATYGYTF; CDR3nt: TGTGCCAGCAGCTTAACGACAGGAGCAACATATGGCTACACCTTC
v_gene: TRBV25-1; d_gene: NA; abundance: NA; len: 15; j_gene: TRBJ2-7; CDR3aa: CASASRSETNYEQYF; CDR3nt: TGTGCCAGCGCAAGCCGATCAGAGACTAACTACGAGCAGTACTTC
v_gene: TRBV6-4; d_gene: TRBD2; abundance: NA; len: 14; j_gene: TRBJ2-2; CDR3aa: CTSSVRGGTGELFF; CDR3nt: TGTACCAGCAGTGTTCGGGGGGGCACCGGGGAGCTGTTTTTT
v_gene: TRBV6-6; d_gene: NA; abundance: NA; len: 15; j_gene: TRBJ2-7; CDR3aa: CASSYPPRGTYEQYF; CDR3nt: TGTGCCAGCAGTTACCCCCCCAGGGGAACCTACGAGCAGTACTTC
v_gene: TRBV7-2; d_gene: TRBD2; abundance: NA; len: 14; j_gene: TRBJ2-4; CDR3aa: CASSSGGAKNIQYF; CDR3nt: TGTGCCAGCAGCTCGGGGGGAGCCAAAAACATTCAGTACTTC
v_gene: TRBV15; d_gene: NA; abundance: NA; len: 14; j_gene: TRBJ2-3; CDR3aa: CATSPPGNTDTQYF; CDR3nt: TGTGCCACCAGCCCCCCGGGAAACACAGATACGCAGTATTTT
v_gene: TRBV6-1; d_gene: TRBD2; abundance: NA; len: 14; j_gene: TRBJ2-1; CDR3aa: CASTRTRVGDEQFF; CDR3nt: TGTGCCAGCACGCGGACTAGGGTAGGGGATGAGCAGTTCTTC
v_gene: TRBV28; d_gene: NA; abundance: NA; len: 12; j_gene: TRBJ1-5; CDR3aa: CASTSGNQPQHF; CDR3nt: TGTGCCAGCACCTCGGGGAATCAGCCCCAGCATTTT
v_gene: TRBV10-2; d_gene: TRBD2; abundance: NA; len: 16; j_gene: TRBJ2-1; CDR3aa: CASNTRASGGANEQFF; CDR3nt: TGCGCCAGCAACACCCGCGCTAGCGGGGGGGCCAATGAGCAGTTCTTC
v_gene: TRBV30; d_gene: NA; abundance: once; len: 14; j_gene: TRBJ1-2; CDR3aa: CAWTPPGAVDGYTF; CDR3nt: TGTGCCTGGACGCCCCCAGGGGCGGTCGATGGCTACACCTTC
v_gene: TRBV7-2; d_gene: TRBD1; abundance: NA; len: 17; j_gene: TRBJ2-1; CDR3aa: CASSPSTGNKYYNEQFF; CDR3nt: TGTGCCAGCAGCCCCTCGACAGGGAACAAGTACTACAATGAGCAGTTCTTC
v_gene: TRBV5-1; d_gene: NA; abundance: NA; len: 15; j_gene: TRBJ1-3; CDR3aa: CASSPRTGSGNTIYF; CDR3nt: TGCGCCAGCAGCCCCCGGACGGGGTCTGGAAACACCATATATTTT
v_gene: TRBV27; d_gene: TRBD2; abundance: NA; len: 16; j_gene: TRBJ2-5; CDR3aa: CASSFASGGVQETQYF; CDR3nt: TGTGCCAGCAGTTTCGCCTCCGGGGGGGTACAAGAGACCCAGTACTTC
v_gene: TRBV6-6; d_gene: NA; abundance: NA; len: 14; j_gene: TRBJ2-2; CDR3aa: CASSLDRNTGELFF; CDR3nt: TGTGCCAGCAGTTTAGACAGGAACACCGGGGAGCTGTTTTTT
v_gene: TRBV5-1; d_gene: NA; abundance: once; len: 14; j_gene: TRBJ2-1; CDR3aa: CASSLGSGDNEQFF; CDR3nt: TGCGCCAGCAGCTTGGGCTCAGGGGACAATGAGCAGTTCTTC
v_gene: TRBV19; d_gene: TRBD1; abundance: NA; len: 15; j_gene: TRBJ2-7; CDR3aa: CASRRSGQAAYEQYF; CDR3nt: TGTGCCAGCCGGCGTTCGGGACAGGCGGCCTACGAGCAGTACTTC
v_gene: TRBV7-2; d_gene: NA; abundance: NA; len: 15; j_gene: TRBJ1-2; CDR3aa: CASSPPPGANYGYTF; CDR3nt: TGTGCCAGCAGCCCTCCCCCGGGAGCGAACTATGGCTACACCTTC
v_gene: TRBV27; d_gene: NA; abundance: NA; len: 16; j_gene: TRBJ2-3; CDR3aa: CASSLYGFGGTDTQYF; CDR3nt: TGTGCCAGCAGTTTATACGGGTTCGGGGGCACAGATACGCAGTATTTT
v_gene: TRBV5-1; d_gene: NA; abundance: NA; len: 15; j_gene: TRBJ2-7; CDR3aa: CASSLAGGETYEQYF; CDR3nt: TGCGCCAGCAGCTTGGCCGGCGGTGAGACCTACGAGCAGTACTTC
v_gene: TRBV6-5; d_gene: NA; abundance: NA; len: 14; j_gene: TRBJ1-2; CDR3aa: CASREETYLGGYTF; CDR3nt: TGTGCCAGCAGGGAGGAAACTTATTTGGGTGGCTACACCTTC
v_gene: TRBV7-8; d_gene: NA; abundance: NA; len: 15; j_gene: TRBJ2-3; CDR3aa: CASSLDFLNTDTQYF; CDR3nt: TGTGCCAGCAGCCTCGACTTTTTAAACACAGATACGCAGTATTTT
v_gene: TRBV2; d_gene: NA; abundance: NA; len: 13; j_gene: TRBJ1-1; CDR3aa: CASSDRANTEAFF; CDR3nt: TGTGCCAGCAGTGACAGGGCGAACACTGAAGCTTTCTTT
v_gene: TRBV5-1; d_gene: TRBD1; abundance: NA; len: 16; j_gene: TRBJ1-5; CDR3aa: CASSGRLQGANQPQHF; CDR3nt: TGCGCCAGCAGCGGCCGCCTACAGGGGGCCAATCAGCCCCAGCATTTT
v_gene: TRBV6-1; d_gene: TRBD2; abundance: NA; len: 14; j_gene: TRBJ2-7; CDR3aa: CASRRLAGVDEQYF; CDR3nt: TGTGCCAGCAGGAGACTAGCGGGAGTCGACGAGCAGTACTTC
v_gene: TRBV7-9; d_gene: TRBD2; abundance: NA; len: 18; j_gene: TRBJ2-7; CDR3aa: CASSLGTGLAGGPHEQYF; CDR3nt: TGTGCCAGCAGCTTAGGAACGGGACTAGCGGGAGGGCCCCACGAGCAGTACTTC
v_gene: TRBV5-1; d_gene: TRBD2; abundance: NA; len: 15; j_gene: TRBJ2-3; CDR3aa: CASSLDGGFGDTQYF; CDR3nt: TGCGCCAGCAGCTTGGACGGGGGGTTCGGAGATACGCAGTATTTT
v_gene: TRBV9; d_gene: TRBD1; abundance: few; len: 17; j_gene: TRBJ2-5; CDR3aa: CASSVAGTGGAQETQYF; CDR3nt: TGTGCCAGCAGCGTAGCTGGGACAGGGGGCGCCCAAGAGACCCAGTACTTC
v_gene: TRBV4-2; d_gene: TRBD2; abundance: few; len: 14; j_gene: TRBJ2-1; CDR3aa: CASSQGGGRNEQFF; CDR3nt: TGTGCCAGCAGCCAAGGGGGGGGGAGGAATGAGCAGTTCTTC
v_gene: TRBV5-5; d_gene: NA; abundance: NA; len: 15; j_gene: TRBJ1-5; CDR3aa: CASSLAGQYNQPQHF; CDR3nt: TGTGCCAGCAGCTTGGCCGGACAGTACAATCAGCCCCAGCATTTT
v_gene: TRBV14; d_gene: TRBD1; abundance: once; len: 14; j_gene: TRBJ1-6; CDR3aa: CASSLGQANSPLHF; CDR3nt: TGTGCCAGCAGCCTTGGACAGGCTAATTCACCCCTCCACTTT
v_gene: TRBV5-4; d_gene: NA; abundance: NA; len: 11; j_gene: TRBJ2-3; CDR3aa: CASAGIGTQYF; CDR3nt: TGTGCCAGCGCCGGGATCGGTACGCAGTATTTT
v_gene: TRBV7-2; d_gene: NA; abundance: NA; len: 16; j_gene: TRBJ1-2; CDR3aa: CASSSKQGRDPYGYTF; CDR3nt: TGTGCCAGCAGCAGTAAACAGGGTCGAGACCCCTATGGCTACACCTTC
v_gene: TRBV18; d_gene: TRBD1; abundance: NA; len: 14; j_gene: TRBJ1-5; CDR3aa: CASSPNRGGQPQHF; CDR3nt: TGTGCCAGCTCACCGAACAGGGGTGGTCAGCCCCAGCATTTT
v_gene: TRBV30; d_gene: NA; abundance: NA; len: 13; j_gene: TRBJ2-7; CDR3aa: CAWTGGNSYEQYF; CDR3nt: TGTGCCTGGACGGGGGGCAATTCCTACGAGCAGTACTTC
v_gene: TRBV13; d_gene: TRBD2; abundance: NA; len: 16; j_gene: TRBJ2-7; CDR3aa: CASSFYRVSGVYEQYF; CDR3nt: TGTGCCAGCAGCTTCTATCGGGTTAGCGGGGTTTACGAGCAGTACTTC
v_gene: TRBV4-1; d_gene: NA; abundance: NA; len: 16; j_gene: TRBJ2-3; CDR3aa: CASSQGQGTSKDTQYF; CDR3nt: TGCGCCAGCAGCCAAGGGCAAGGTACTAGTAAGGATACGCAGTATTTT
v_gene: TRBV5-1; d_gene: NA; abundance: NA; len: 17; j_gene: TRBJ2-2; CDR3aa: CASSLVVVGRAAGELFF; CDR3nt: TGCGCCAGCAGCTTGGTGGTCGTCGGCAGGGCCGCCGGGGAGCTGTTTTTT
v_gene: TRBV5-1; d_gene: NA; abundance: once; len: 15; j_gene: TRBJ2-2; CDR3aa: CASSLGPGNTGELFF; CDR3nt: TGCGCCAGCAGCTTGGGCCCCGGGAACACCGGGGAGCTGTTTTTT
v_gene: TRBV2; d_gene: NA; abundance: NA; len: 14; j_gene: TRBJ2-4; CDR3aa: CASSGGSWKNIQYF; CDR3nt: TGTGCCAGCAGTGGTGGTAGCTGGAAAAACATTCAGTACTTC
v_gene: TRBV7-9; d_gene: TRBD2; abundance: NA; len: 16; j_gene: TRBJ2-1; CDR3aa: CASSPRRTSGRSEQFF; CDR3nt: TGTGCCAGCAGCCCGAGACGGACTAGCGGGAGGAGTGAGCAGTTCTTC
v_gene: TRBV7-8; d_gene: TRBD1; abundance: NA; len: 16; j_gene: TRBJ2-7; CDR3aa: CASSLKDRGPLTEQYF; CDR3nt: TGTGCCAGCAGCTTAAAGGACAGGGGGCCCCTTACGGAGCAGTACTTC
v_gene: TRBV28; d_gene: NA; abundance: NA; len: 15; j_gene: TRBJ2-2; CDR3aa: CASTPGGGVTGELFF; CDR3nt: TGTGCCAGCACCCCCGGAGGGGGCGTCACCGGGGAGCTGTTTTTT
v_gene: TRBV19; d_gene: TRBD2; abundance: NA; len: 15; j_gene: TRBJ2-7; CDR3aa: CASSGLAPSSYEQYF; CDR3nt: TGTGCCAGTAGTGGACTAGCGCCTAGCTCCTACGAGCAGTACTTC
v_gene: TRBV18; d_gene: NA; abundance: NA; len: 17; j_gene: TRBJ2-2; CDR3aa: CASSPPAGHGGTGELFF; CDR3nt: TGTGCCAGCTCACCGCCAGCAGGGCACGGGGGCACCGGGGAGCTGTTTTTT
v_gene: TRBV30; d_gene: TRBD1; abundance: NA; len: 14; j_gene: TRBJ2-7; CDR3aa: CAWSLDRGPYEQYF; CDR3nt: TGTGCCTGGAGCCTGGACAGGGGGCCCTACGAGCAGTACTTC
v_gene: TRBV29-1; d_gene: NA; abundance: NA; len: 12; j_gene: TRBJ2-3; CDR3aa: CSVRVLGDTQYF; CDR3nt: TGCAGCGTCAGGGTTTTGGGAGATACGCAGTATTTT
v_gene: TRBV5-4; d_gene: NA; abundance: once; len: 14; j_gene: TRBJ2-7; CDR3aa: CASSLEGGSYEQYF; CDR3nt: TGTGCCAGCAGCTTGGAAGGGGGTTCCTACGAGCAGTACTTC
v_gene: TRBV18; d_gene: NA; abundance: NA; len: 15; j_gene: TRBJ2-7; CDR3aa: CASSPMTGNSYEQYF; CDR3nt: TGTGCCAGCTCACCAATGACAGGAAACTCCTACGAGCAGTACTTC